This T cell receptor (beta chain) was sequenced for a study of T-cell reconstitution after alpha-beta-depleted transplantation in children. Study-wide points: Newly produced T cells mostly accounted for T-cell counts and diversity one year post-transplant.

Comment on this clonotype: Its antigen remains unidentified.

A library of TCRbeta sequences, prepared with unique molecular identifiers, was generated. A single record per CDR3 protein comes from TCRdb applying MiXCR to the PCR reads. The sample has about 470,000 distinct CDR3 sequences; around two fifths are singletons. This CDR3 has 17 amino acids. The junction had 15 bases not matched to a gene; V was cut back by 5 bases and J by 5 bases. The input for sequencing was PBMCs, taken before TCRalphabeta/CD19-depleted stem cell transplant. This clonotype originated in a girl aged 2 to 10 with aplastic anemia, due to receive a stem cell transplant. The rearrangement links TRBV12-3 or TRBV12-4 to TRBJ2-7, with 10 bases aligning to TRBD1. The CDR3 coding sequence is TGTGCCAGCAGTCCCGGTACCCCGCGACAGGGGGCAAACGAGCAGTACTTC. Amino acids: CASSPGTPRQGANEQYF.